This T cell receptor beta chain was found in a study of breast tumors, draining lymph nodes, adjacent tissues. J lost 7 bases, V lost 7 bases, and 9 bases had no gene match. The CDR3 consists of 14 residues. Germline CDR1 is MNHEY and CDR2 is SMNVEV (reference sequence). Samples came from axillary lymph nodes draining the breast cancer. MiXCR was run by TCRdb on the multiplex PCR reads, yielding one entry per CDR3 protein. The table shows about 80,000 distinct CDR3 sequences, with around 20% occurring only once. The chain is built from TRBV27 and TRBJ2-2, with 7 bases that match TRBD2. Sequences were obtained from axillary lymph node tissue. This TCR derives from a female donor with breast cancer. Some clones in this sample may be carry-over from other donors' samples. CDR3 sequence: CASTASGIDGELFF. CDR3 in DNA: TGTGCCAGCACCGCAAGCGGGATCGACGGGGAGCTGTTTTTT.